Presented here are 24 T cell receptor beta chains from one specimen sequenced in a study of beta chain features in type 1 diabetes. Expressed TCRB transcripts got sequenced, as all isolated RNA was reverse transcribed. Profiling relied on immunoSEQ multiplex PCR, and the TCRdb table lists in-frame clones only, not all of them. In the table there are around 330,000 clones, 9.5% to 12% of which are singletons. Sequencing was performed on naive CD4+ T cells from blood. The receptors come from a woman in her 30s in good health.

The rearrangement links TRBV4-1 to TRBJ1-5; perhaps TRBD1 as D (5 bases). Trimming took off 0 bases at V and 4 bases at J, with 7 bases between the two ends. Germline V CDR1 and CDR2: MGHRA, YSYEKL. This CDR3 is 14 amino acids long. CDR3 nucleotide sequence: TGCGCCAGCAGCCAAGAGGGGGGAAATCAGCCCCAGCATTTT. This sequence encodes CASSQEGGNQPQHF.

The rearrangement uses TRBV27 and TRBJ2-7; 12 nucleotides agree with TRBD2. In germline, CDR1 is MNHEY, CDR2 SMNVEV (reference sequence). The CDR3 runs to 15 residues. Germline trimming cut 5 bases from V and 3 bases from J; bases unmatched to any gene: 5. The CDR3 loop is CASSGTSGSLYEQYF. The CDR3, as DNA: TGTGCCAGCAGTGGGACTAGCGGGTCTCTCTACGAGCAGTACTTC.

The chain links TRBV5-6 to TRBJ2-5; D unclear. The CDR3 contains 13 residues. The ends were cut back, 5 bases at V and 4 bases at J, with 12 bases in the middle. Germline CDR1 reads SGHDT; CDR2 reads YYEEEE. CDR3 protein: CASRGGPGETQYF. The DNA of the CDR3 is TGTGCCAGCAGGGGTGGGCCCGGAGAGACCCAGTACTTC.

The V gene is TRBV30, the J gene TRBJ1-1; D is possibly TRBD1 (5 bases). The CDR3 loop spans 14 amino acids. Looked up from germline, CDR1 is GTSNPN and CDR2 is SVGIG (reference sequence). Trimming stripped 4 bases from V and 0 bases from J, with 12 bases between. In DNA form, the CDR3 reads TGTGCCTGGACCATGACAGCCTTGAACACTGAAGCTTTCTTT. Protein sequence: CAWTMTALNTEAFF.

This clone was seen a handful of times. This chain links TRBV5-1 with TRBJ1-4, with 9 bases fitting TRBD1. From germline, CDR1 is SGHRS and CDR2 YFSETQ. The CDR3 sequence is 19 residues long. After removal of 4 bases from V and 0 bases from J, the junction contained 13 bases not matched to a gene. The CDR3 DNA reads TGCGCCAGCAGCATAGGACAGGGGAGGCCAACGGCAACTAATGAAAAACTGTTTTTT. This encodes CASSIGQGRPTATNEKLFF.

The chain combines TRBV7-2 with TRBJ1-1, with 9 bases identical to TRBD1. The CDR3 has 14 amino acids. V gave up 0 bases and J gave up 7 bases; unmatched junction bases: 3. Germline-derived CDR1 and CDR2 are SGHTA and FQGNSA. CDR3 bases: TGTGCCAGCAGCTTAGCAGGGACAGGGCTTGAAGCTTTCTTT. It specifies CASSLAGTGLEAFF.

This clone was found a few times. The chain uses TRBV18 and TRBJ2-3; 9 bases map to TRBD2. J was trimmed by 2 bases and V by 10 bases; bases with no gene match: 4. The CDR3 extends over 13 amino acids. Per the germline V gene, CDR1 is KGHSH and CDR2 is LQKENI. This chain's CDR3 is CATLAGNTDTQYF. Written as DNA, the CDR3 is TGTGCCACACTAGCGGGTAACACAGATACGCAGTATTTT.

The V gene is TRBV28, the J gene TRBJ2-5; 10 bases align to TRBD1. V trimming: 5 bases; J trimming: 3 bases; junction bases outside the gene matches: 3. Germline V gives CDR1 MDHEN, CDR2 SYDVKM. CDR3 length: 14 amino acids. CDR3 sequence reads: CASSAGQGKETQYF. The CDR3 DNA is TGTGCCAGCAGTGCGGGACAGGGGAAAGAGACCCAGTACTTC.

This clone occurred a few times. The rearrangement uses TRBV10-3 and TRBJ2-7; a possible D gene is TRBD2 (6 bases). Germline-derived CDR1 and CDR2 are ENHRY and SYGVKD. The CDR3 extends over 14 amino acids. Trimming cost V 2 bases and J 6 bases, with 14 bases left between them. CDR3 sequence reads: CAISEGGSTGEQYF. The CDR3 DNA follows: TGTGCCATCAGTGAGGGGGGGAGTACGGGCGAGCAGTACTTC.

The chain couples TRBV10-3 to TRBJ1-1; the D gene is possibly TRBD1 (5 bases). From germline, CDR1 is ENHRY and CDR2 SYGVKD. The CDR3 is 15 amino acids. Trimming removed 0 bases from V and 2 bases from J, with 10 bases in between. The CDR3 sequence: CAISESTRANTEAFF. The CDR3 nucleotides read TGTGCCATCAGTGAGTCGACCAGGGCTAACACTGAAGCTTTCTTT.

In its sample, this clone was seen a few times. The DNA of the CDR3 is TGTGCCAGCAGCCGACTAGCGGGGTCCACCGGGGAGCTGTTTTTT. It codes for CASSRLAGSTGELFF. This sequence joins TRBV7-9 and TRBJ2-2; 11 bases are shared with TRBD2. Unmatched junction bases numbered 3, after V lost 5 bases and J lost 4 bases. CDR3 length equals 15 residues. Germline V gene lookup returns CDR1 SEHNR and CDR2 FQNEAQ (reference sequence).

A few counts support this clone. J is TRBJ2-4 and V is TRBV4-1; the match to TRBD2 covers 7 bases. The CDR3 runs 16 residues. Germline V lookup: CDR1 MGHRA, CDR2 YSYEKL. The V segment lost 0 bases and the J segment 5 bases; nucleotides outside the gene matches: 7. The CDR3 region has the DNA TGCGCCAGCAGCCAAGAAGGTTGGCTAGCGGAAAACATTCAGTACTTC. Translation: CASSQEGWLAENIQYF.

This clone was picked up a small number of times. The chain couples TRBV4-1 to TRBJ2-5; 7 positions match TRBD2. Trimming took 0 bases from V and 3 from J; bases not matched to a gene: 7. The CDR3 covers 16 residues. Per the germline V gene, CDR1 is MGHRA and CDR2 is YSYEKL. The DNA of the CDR3 is TGCGCCAGCAGCCAAGATAAGGGACTAAAGAAAGAGACCCAGTACTTC. Residues: CASSQDKGLKKETQYF.

This clone has just a few counts. The CDR3 DNA sequence: TGTGCCAGCAGCAGGGGACAGGGGAATACAGATACGCAGTATTTT. It is translated as CASSRGQGNTDTQYF. The V call is TRBV5-4, the J call TRBJ2-3, with 10 bases identical to TRBD1. The CDR3 loop spans 15 amino acids. Per germline, CDR1 SGHNT and CDR2 YYREEE (reference sequence). V lost 4 bases to trimming and J lost 3 bases; unmatched junction nucleotides: 5.

This clone has more than one count but fewer than ten. The gene calls are TRBV7-9 and TRBJ2-7; TRBD2 matches at 9 bases. Germline-derived CDR1 and CDR2 are SEHNR and FQNEAQ (reference sequence). Losses at the gene ends were 5 bases for V and 0 bases for J; bases not matched to a gene: 2. This CDR3 spans 14 amino acids. In DNA, the CDR3 is TGTGCCAGCAGCATTAGCGGGAGCTCCTACGAGCAGTACTTC. This codes for CASSISGSSYEQYF.

This clone was seen only a few times. J is TRBJ2-1 and V is TRBV25-1, with TRBD2 identical over 9 bases. This CDR3 contains 15 residues. In germline, CDR1 is MGHDK, CDR2 SYGVNS. J lost 8 bases, V lost 3 bases, and 8 bases had no gene match. Here the CDR3 DNA reads TGTGCCAGCAGTGAGTTTAGCGGGAGAATTTATGAGCAGTTCTTC. It codes for CASSEFSGRIYEQFF.

V gene TRBV4-2 combines with J gene TRBJ2-1; 8 bases line up with TRBD2. This CDR3 spans 16 amino acids. CDR1 is LGHNA, CDR2 YNFKEQ, per germline. With 3 bases clipped from V and 4 bases from J, the junction kept 8 bases outside the gene matches. DNA of the CDR3: TGTGCCAGCAGCCAGGCCGGGACTAGTCTTTACAATGAGCAGTTCTTC. Encoded protein: CASSQAGTSLYNEQFF.

To note about this clone: A read error may account for a junction end that differs from germline. This chain uses TRBV4-3 with TRBJ1-5; perhaps TRBD1 as D (5 bases). Germline CDR1 LGHNA, CDR2 YSLEER. The CDR3 extends over 16 amino acids. CDR3 sequence: CTSSQEWTERGQPQHF. CDR3 sequence (DNA): TGCACCAGCAGCCAAGAGTGGACCGAAAGGGGTCAGCCCCAGCATTTT.

The sample holds a few counts of this clone. The rearrangement joins TRBV4-1 to TRBJ2-1, with 12 bases matching TRBD2. Germline V gene data show CDR1 as MGHRA and CDR2 as YSYEKL. There are 15 residues in the CDR3. V lost 9 bases to trimming and J lost 4 bases; unmatched junction nucleotides: 7. The CDR3 DNA sequence: TGCGCCAGTAAGAGGACTAGCGGGGCTTACAATGAGCAGTTCTTC. Protein product: CASKRTSGAYNEQFF.

This clone has only a few counts. The genes are TRBV2 and TRBJ2-1; 11 bases are shared with TRBD2. V dropped 6 bases and J dropped 6; count of bases not matched to a gene: 4. The CDR3 has 14 residues. The germline V gene encodes CDR1 SNHLY and CDR2 FYNNEI. The CDR3 DNA is TGTGCCAGCAGCGGGACTAGCGGCTCCAATGAGCAGTTCTTC. It specifies CASSGTSGSNEQFF. Full variable domain (outside the CDR3, taken from reference TRBV2 and TRBJ2-1): EPEVTQTPSHQVTQMGQEVILRCVPISNHLYFYWYRQILGQKVEFLVSFYNNEISEKSEIFDDQFSVERPDGSNFTLKIRSTKLEDSAMYFCASSGTSGSNEQFFGPGTRLTVL.

CDR3 in DNA: TGTGCCAGCGGATTACATAACAGGGATCAGCCCCAGCATTTT. This gives the protein CASGLHNRDQPQHF. The chain links TRBV7-8 to TRBJ1-5, with a possible D match to TRBD1 (6 bases). V was trimmed by 8 bases and J by 5 bases, leaving 16 bases between them. The CDR3 loop spans 14 amino acids. CDR1 and CDR2 from the germline V gene are SGHVS and FQNEAQ. The full variable domain, rest sourced from reference TRBV7-8 and TRBJ1-5, is GAGVSQSPRYKVAKRGQDVALRCDPISGHVSLFWYQQALGQGPEFLTYFQNEAQLDKSGLPSDRFFAERPEGSVSTLKIQRTQQEDSAVYLCASGLHNRDQPQHFGDGTRLSIL.

This clone has just a few counts. The chain has TRBV27 and TRBJ1-1, with D possibly TRBD1 on 5 matching bases. V gave up 6 bases and J gave up 11 bases, with 22 bases separating them. The CDR3 has 14 residues. Germline assignment: CDR1 MNHEY and CDR2 SMNVEV (reference sequence). The CDR3 protein is CASSLMSTGRKAFF. The CDR3 nucleotides read TGTGCCAGCAGCCTTATGTCCACAGGCCGTAAGGCTTTCTTT.

This clone was recorded a few times. The V call is TRBV10-3, the J call TRBJ2-1; the match to TRBD2 covers 13 bases. The CDR3 totals 19 residues. Germline V gene lookup returns CDR1 ENHRY and CDR2 SYGVKD. V lost 0 bases to trimming and J lost 2 bases; unmatched junction nucleotides: 7. Here the CDR3 reads CAISESLGLAGDAYNEQFF. CDR3 DNA: TGTGCCATCAGTGAGTCGTTAGGACTAGCGGGAGACGCCTACAATGAGCAGTTCTTC.

This clone was detected a few times. The sample has other DNA sequences that encode this CDR3 too. J is TRBJ2-7 and V is TRBV5-1; unclear D gene. V lost 0 bases and J 0 bases, leaving 7 bases between the germline ends. Germline values: CDR1 SGHRS, CDR2 YFSETQ. The CDR3 covers 14 residues. The CDR3 spells CASSLEQSSYEQYF. CDR3 nucleotide sequence: TGCGCCAGCAGCTTGGAACAAAGCTCCTACGAGCAGTACTTC.